Given below is one TCR beta chain in context. The antigen it recognizes is unknown. Qualities for individual bases were not recorded, and no much larger clone is one base off. Library creation used multiplex PCR. For sequencing, an Illumina HiSeq 4000 was employed. CDR3 regions were amplified by Arm-PCR with iRepertoire HTBI primers to construct TCR beta libraries. Gel purification was performed on PCR products prior to sequencing. Concerning the study's data processing: A total of 60 to 80 TRBV and some 13 TRBJ segments were identified across samples and were used for gene usage analysis of CDR3 amino acid clonotypes. COPE and FqMerger were used to merge the filtered high-quality paired reads into contigs. BLAST was used to align contigs to IMGT TRBV, TRBD and TRBJ reference genes, and CDR3 was defined according to IMGT. Highly expanded clones were defined as clonotypes with a frequency above 0.1%. Shannon entropy was used to measure repertoire diversity, and the Gini coefficient was used to measure V-J evenness. Clonotypes shared by more than one individual were considered public. TCRdb reworked the public reads: Q25 trimming with fastp, MiXCR clone assembly, productive beta chains retained. Identical CDR3 proteins give one entry, which carries the most common genes and DNA. V and J calls and clone size were set by TCRdb, not the authors. For this sample the table gives about 310,000 distinct CDR3 sequences, of which more than 20% were detected only once. 45% to 70% of the sample belongs to the ten largest clones.

V was cut back by 6 bases and J by 4 bases, leaving a gap of 10 bases between them. CDR3 length: 13 amino acids, cysteine to phenylalanine. Only the CDR3 region is kept as DNA, spanning 39 bases read in frame from base 1. CDR1 SQVTM and CDR2 ANQGSEA are derived from the germline V gene. The data are from a study of regulatory T cells in long-lasting Graves disease (dated by TCRdb to the early 2020s). Regarding the complete study: Persistent Graves' disease was defined as persistently positive TSH receptor autoantibodies together with antithyroid drug treatment for over 5 years. Persistent Graves' disease patients were compared with newly diagnosed Graves' disease patients by peripheral blood TCR sequencing and RNA sequencing. In the clinical cohort, patients with persistent Graves' disease had used antithyroid drugs for an average of about 9.3 years. A total of roughly 35 samples were covered by TCR sequencing, comprising around 13 persistent and around 20 newly diagnosed Graves' disease patients. The study was registered as a clinical trial and conducted in China.

Overall study results and their limits: Persistent patients shared more public clonotypes among themselves (around 3,000) than newly diagnosed patients did (more than 950). TRBV28, TRBJ1-2 and TRBJ2-5 were preferentially used in persistent disease, while TRBV20-1 and TRBJ2-1 were favored in newly diagnosed disease. Lower TCR Shannon entropy and fewer highly expanded clones were observed in persistent Graves' disease patients than in newly diagnosed patients, which suggested clonal expansion. Because the primary lesion, thyroid tissue, could not be accessed, the study looked at peripheral blood alone. The authors acknowledged the small sample size as a limitation that may reduce accuracy. Sequencing and analysis were restricted to the TCR beta chain.

This sample's time point label indicates: persistent/refractory GD, antithyroid drugs over 5 years with positive TRAb. RNA was extracted from PBMCs in TRIzol for both TCR sequencing and RNA sequencing. Graves' disease was diagnosed according to American Thyroid Association guidelines. Patients were recruited from an endocrinology department in Xi'an, China. Each patient gave roughly 8.4 milliliters of peripheral blood, collected in an EDTA anticoagulant tube. Ficoll Paque Plus density gradient separation was used to isolate PBMCs, and no further T cell sorting was done. An Agilent 2100 Bioanalyzer and agarose gel were used to check RNA quality, and a NanoDrop 2000 was used to measure RNA concentration.

This clonotype originated in a female donor with Graves disease. Sequences were derived from peripheral blood mononuclear cells (PBMCs), sampled when the disease was refractory, from a patient treated with antithyroid drugs. The sequence is built from TRBV29-1 and TRBJ1-6; the D gene is perhaps TRBD1, on 5 matching bases. The DNA sequence is TGCAGCGTGGGGACGGAATATAATTCACCCCTCCACTTT. This codes for CSVGTEYNSPLHF.